These T cell receptor beta chains were read from a single sample in a study of blood T cells in healthy people across ages. One entry per CDR3 protein, called by TCRdb with MiXCR from the 5' RACE reads. The data show about 680,000 distinct CDR3 sequences, 49% seen once. The specimen sequenced was blood. The receptor source for this set is a woman aged 55-69 years in good health. Both conserved end residues are part of each CDR3. A D gene is named only where the DNA matches it firmly. For some rows the clone size is stated as once, few or many, or as a class when expanded; others skip it.

cdr3_length j_call d_call v_call clone_size cdr3_aa cdr3_nt
15 TRBJ2-1 NA TRBV27 NA CASSLTARGYNEQFF TGTGCCAGCAGTTTGACGGCCAGGGGCTACAATGAGCAGTTCTTC
15 TRBJ2-3 NA TRBV15 few CATSRGRADTDTQYF TGTGCCACCAGCAGAGGAAGGGCAGACACAGATACGCAGTATTTT
14 TRBJ1-5 TRBD1 TRBV12-3/TRBV12-4 few CASSPGQDNQPQHF TGTGCCAGCAGTCCCGGACAGGACAATCAGCCCCAGCATTTT
16 TRBJ2-7 NA TRBV6-6 NA CASSYSLTGSYYEQYF TGTGCCAGCAGTTACTCTCTCACAGGGTCCTACTACGAGCAGTACTTC
15 TRBJ2-3 TRBD2 TRBV27 few CASSPRLAGADTQYF TGTGCCAGCAGTCCAAGACTAGCGGGAGCAGATACGCAGTATTTT
15 TRBJ2-3 TRBD1 TRBV9 few CASSVGGTGGDTQYF TGTGCCAGCAGCGTAGGCGGGACAGGGGGCGATACGCAGTATTTT
14 TRBJ2-7 NA TRBV7-8 NA CASSLSGGLSEQYF TGTGCCAGCAGCTTATCTGGGGGGCTAAGCGAGCAGTACTTC
14 TRBJ1-2 NA TRBV6-5 NA CASRGSGRGNGYTF TGTGCCAGCAGGGGGTCGGGCAGAGGAAATGGCTACACCTTC
16 TRBJ2-1 TRBD2 TRBV5-4 NA CASSSMTSGSKNEQFF TGTGCCAGCAGCTCGATGACTAGCGGGAGCAAGAATGAGCAGTTCTTC
15 TRBJ2-1 TRBD1 TRBV29-1 NA CSVGGGQGYYNEQFF TGCAGCGTTGGGGGAGGACAGGGGTACTACAATGAGCAGTTCTTC
13 TRBJ1-1 NA TRBV7-2 NA CASGDRIGTEAFF TGTGCCAGCGGAGACAGGATCGGCACTGAAGCTTTCTTT
12 TRBJ2-3 NA TRBV7-2 NA CASSLWTDTQYF TGTGCCAGCAGCCTTTGGACAGATACGCAGTATTTT
13 TRBJ1-1 TRBD1 TRBV29-1 once CSGKTGANTEAFF TGCAGCGGAAAGACAGGGGCGAACACTGAAGCTTTCTTT
13 TRBJ2-7 TRBD1 TRBV6-2/TRBV6-3 NA CASTIGQAYEQYF TGTGCCAGCACCATTGGACAGGCCTACGAGCAGTACTTC
15 TRBJ2-7 NA TRBV6-6 NA CASSPDYQFSYEQYF TGTGCCAGCAGTCCGGACTATCAGTTTAGCTACGAGCAGTACTTC
16 TRBJ2-2 TRBD2 TRBV5-1 NA CASSFSSGVNTGELFF TGCGCCAGCAGCTTTTCTAGCGGGGTGAACACCGGGGAGCTGTTTTTT
17 TRBJ2-1 TRBD2 TRBV9 few CASSVVDSGRIYNEQFF TGTGCCAGCAGCGTAGTAGATAGCGGGAGGATATACAATGAGCAGTTCTTC
14 TRBJ2-1 NA TRBV7-2 few CASSLEQRFNEQFF TGTGCCAGCAGCTTAGAACAGCGATTCAATGAGCAGTTCTTC
15 TRBJ2-7 TRBD2 TRBV7-8 NA CASSRSGSLTYEQYF TGTGCCAGCAGCCGTAGCGGGAGTCTAACCTACGAGCAGTACTTC
14 TRBJ2-1 TRBD2 TRBV20-1 NA CSASYLLADNEQFF TGCAGTGCTAGCTACCTTCTAGCGGACAATGAGCAGTTCTTC
15 TRBJ2-1 TRBD2 TRBV9 NA CASSVVPTSAGEQFF TGTGCCAGCAGTGTAGTCCCGACTAGCGCGGGTGAGCAGTTCTTC
14 TRBJ2-7 TRBD2 TRBV27 few CASSLEAGVPGQYF TGTGCCAGCAGTTTAGAAGCGGGAGTCCCCGGGCAGTACTTC
13 TRBJ2-3 NA TRBV12-5 few CASGLVGGDTQYF TGTGCTAGTGGTTTGGTGGGTGGCGATACGCAGTATTTT
13 TRBJ1-1 NA TRBV30 NA CAWTPGPNTEAFF TGTGCCTGGACCCCGGGGCCGAACACTGAAGCTTTCTTT
13 TRBJ2-5 NA TRBV29-1 NA CSVHRGSGKTQYF TGCAGCGTACACAGGGGCAGCGGGAAGACCCAGTACTTC
14 TRBJ2-7 TRBD1 TRBV3-1 NA CAARSQGASYEQYF TGTGCCGCCAGGTCCCAGGGGGCGTCCTACGAGCAGTACTTC
14 TRBJ2-4 NA TRBV27 NA CASSFGSAKNIQYF TGTGCCAGCAGTTTTGGGTCTGCCAAAAACATTCAGTACTTC
15 TRBJ2-2 NA TRBV3-1 once CASSQEPANTGELFF TGTGCCAGCAGCCAAGAGCCGGCGAACACCGGGGAGCTGTTTTTT
22 TRBJ2-1 TRBD1 TRBV14 NA CASSHAMGAKQGAYGSYNEQFF TGTGCCAGCAGCCACGCAATGGGGGCAAAACAGGGGGCTTACGGTTCCTACAATGAGCAGTTCTTC
16 TRBJ2-4 TRBD2 TRBV2 few CASSDGSGSAKNIQYF TGTGCCAGCAGTGACGGTAGCGGGAGCGCCAAAAACATTCAGTACTTC
12 TRBJ2-7 TRBD2 TRBV29-1 NA CSITSGTYEQYF TGCAGCATTACTAGCGGGACCTACGAGCAGTACTTC